The entry that follows covers one TCR beta chain sequence. This sample is drawn from a study of shared clonotypes between healthy human individuals. Using immunoSEQ multiplex PCR, the repertoire was profiled, and TCRdb retains in-frame clones only, with some absent. The sample lists some 2 million clones, over 85% seen once, with about 0.13% in the top ten. Sequencing was done on a sample of naive CD4+ T cells sorted from blood. Subset defined: CD45RA+ positively selected. The TCR originated in a man aged 18 to 35 in good health.

The CDR3, as DNA: TGTGCCAGCAAGAGGACTAGCGGTACCTACGAGCAGTACTTC. Translated: CASKRTSGTYEQYF. The rearrangement uses TRBV27 and TRBJ2-7; 10 nucleotides match TRBD2. J was trimmed by 2 bases and V by 7 bases; bases with no gene match: 5. Germline V gene lookup returns CDR1 MNHEY and CDR2 SMNVEV (reference sequence). This CDR3 has 14 amino acids.